The rows below give T cell receptor beta chains drawn from one sample of a study of siplizumab effects on memory and regulatory T cells. The assay was immunoSEQ multiplex PCR, and TCRdb's table has in-frame clones only and misses some. The sample has 100,000 or so clones, 92% seen once. Sequencing input: Tregs sorted from blood. The receptors were sampled from a human donor in good health. CDR3s include the opening cysteine and the closing phenylalanine or tryptophan. The D gene is left open where the match is weak. Clone size is not always given. Where it is, it says once, few, many or a class for expanded clones.

D	J	size	V	DNA	CDR3
TRBD2	TRBJ2-3	.	TRBV5-1	TGCGCCAGCAGCTTGGCTCTAGCGGGACGGGCAGATACGCAGTATTTT	CASSLALAGRADTQYF
TRBD2	TRBJ2-7	once	TRBV5-1	TGCGCCAGCAGCATAGGGACTAGCGGGAATTACGGGAGACGCGAGCAGTACTTC	CASSIGTSGNYGRREQYF
TRBD2	TRBJ2-1	.	TRBV5-1	TGCGCCAGCAGCTTGTCTGGCGGGGGGAGTTACAATGAGCAGTTCTTC	CASSLSGGGSYNEQFF
.	TRBJ2-5	.	TRBV29-1	TGCAGCGTTGGCCAAGAGACCCAGTACTTC	CSVGQETQYF
.	TRBJ2-5	.	TRBV9	TGTGCCAGCAGCGTAGGGCCTCAAGAGACCCAGTACTTC	CASSVGPQETQYF
.	TRBJ2-2	once	TRBV2	TGTGCCAGCCAGGTATCAGAGGTGACCGGGGAGCTGTTTTTT	CASQVSEVTGELFF
TRBD2	TRBJ2-1	.	TRBV9	TGTGCCAGCAGCGTAGGTAACGGTGGGCGGGAGGAGCAGTTCTTC	CASSVGNGGREEQFF
.	TRBJ1-1	.	TRBV15	TGTGCCACCAGCAGAGGGGCTAGGACGGACACTGAAGCTTTCTTT	CATSRGARTDTEAFF
TRBD2	TRBJ2-1	.	TRBV9	TGTGCCAGCACTGGCGGGAGTGCGTACAATGAGCAGTTCTTC	CASTGGSAYNEQFF
TRBD2	TRBJ2-7	.	TRBV9	TGCGCCAGCAGCGTAGGAGGTCTACTAGCGGGAGGCGAGCAGTACTTC	CASSVGGLLAGGEQYF
TRBD2	TRBJ2-1	.	TRBV7-9	TGTGCCAGCAGCCCGATTCCGGGACTAGCGGGACACAGTGAGCAGTTCTTC	CASSPIPGLAGHSEQFF
.	TRBJ1-1	few	TRBV29-1	TGCAGCGTGTCCGGCACTGAAGCTTTCTTT	CSVSGTEAFF
TRBD1	TRBJ2-7	.	TRBV25-1	TGTGCCAGCAGTGAATTTACAAGGACAGGCAACTACGAGCAGTACTTC	CASSEFTRTGNYEQYF
TRBD1	TRBJ2-5	.	TRBV11-2	TGTGCCAGCAGCCCCAACCCGGACAGGCTAGAGACCCAGTACTTC	CASSPNPDRLETQYF
.	TRBJ1-2	.	TRBV5-1	TGCGCCAGCAGCTTGGCCAGGACAGACTATGGCTACACCTTC	CASSLARTDYGYTF
TRBD1	TRBJ1-2	.	TRBV27	TGTGCCAGCAGTTTCCCTATTGGGACAGTTTCCTATGGCTACACCTTC	CASSFPIGTVSYGYTF
.	TRBJ2-3	.	TRBV6-1	TGTGCCACCTCGACAAGGGACTTCCATAGGACGCAGTATTTT	CATSTRDFHRTQYF
.	TRBJ1-2	.	TRBV7-9	TGTGCCAGCAGCTTAGTTTTTGAAGCGTTCTATGGCTACACCTTC	CASSLVFEAFYGYTF
.	TRBJ2-6	.	TRBV9	TGTGCCAGCAGCGTAGAGTTGAGGGGGGTCCCTGGGGCCAACGTCCTGACTTTC	CASSVELRGVPGANVLTF
.	TRBJ2-7	.	TRBV15	TGTGCCACCAGCAAATCGACAGATTCCTACGAGCAGTACTTC	CATSKSTDSYEQYF
.	TRBJ1-1	.	TRBV27	TGTGCCAGCAGTTCGGTGGGGAAGAACACTGAAGCTTTCTTT	CASSSVGKNTEAFF
.	TRBJ1-1	once	TRBV11-1	TGTGCCAGCAGCCTCATCGCGGGGGCCATGAACACTGAAGCTTTCTTT	CASSLIAGAMNTEAFF
.	TRBJ2-1	.	TRBV15	TGTGCCACCAGCCTCAGAGGACGAAACAAGGGCTATGAGCAGTTCTTC	CATSLRGRNKGYEQFF
TRBD1	TRBJ1-5	.	TRBV7-8	TGTGCCAGCAGCCCAGGACAGGGAATAAATCAGCCCCAGCATTTT	CASSPGQGINQPQHF
.	TRBJ1-5	.	TRBV4-1	TGCGCCAGCAGCCAAGATGTTGGGGTAGGCAATCAGCCCCAGCATTTT	CASSQDVGVGNQPQHF
TRBD2	TRBJ2-7	.	TRBV6-5	TGTGCCACCATGGGACTAGCCTATTCCTACGAGCAGTACTTC	CATMGLAYSYEQYF
.	TRBJ2-2	.	TRBV5-1	TGCGCCAGCAGCACTGACGTGAACACCGGGGAGCTGTTTTTT	CASSTDVNTGELFF
TRBD1	TRBJ1-4	.	TRBV19	TGTGCCAGTAATTATCGGGACAGGGGGCTGATTGGTGAAAAACTGTTTTTT	CASNYRDRGLIGEKLFF
TRBD2	TRBJ2-3	.	TRBV29-1	TGCAGCGTTCTGGGACTAGCGGGACACACAGATACGCAGTATTTT	CSVLGLAGHTDTQYF
.	TRBJ2-7	.	TRBV27	TGTGCCAGCAGACCCGACAGGTATCGTTACGAGCAGTACTTC	CASRPDRYRYEQYF
.	TRBJ1-2	.	TRBV28	TGTGCCAGCGGGAACAGCGCTAACTATGGCTACACCTTC	CASGNSANYGYTF
TRBD2	TRBJ2-5	.	TRBV5-4	TGTGCCAGCAGCTCCAAGCTAGCGGGATTGGAGACCCAGTACTTC	CASSSKLAGLETQYF
TRBD2	TRBJ2-3	.	TRBV27	TGTGCCAGCAGACCCGAAAGGAAGGGAGCGGGGCCGTTGTATTTT	CASRPERKGAGPLYF
TRBD1	TRBJ2-7	.	TRBV6-6	TGTGCCAGCAGTTCAACCGGGACAGGGTCCTACGAGCAGTACTTC	CASSSTGTGSYEQYF
TRBD2	TRBJ2-1	.	TRBV6-5	TGTGCCAGCAGTTACTCGTTCCCTAGCGGGAGACCTGAGCAGTTCTTC	CASSYSFPSGRPEQFF
.	TRBJ1-2	.	TRBV7-2	TGTGCCAGCAGCCCCCGTCTCCGAGGCTACACCTTC	CASSPRLRGYTF
TRBD2	TRBJ2-1	.	TRBV6-1	TGTGCCAGCAGTGGCCGGGGAGGGATCTCCTACAATGAGCAGTTCTTC	CASSGRGGISYNEQFF
.	TRBJ2-2	.	TRBV19	TGTGCCAGTAGTATACTGGGGTTAGCCGGGGAGCTGTTTTTT	CASSILGLAGELFF
.	TRBJ2-5	.	TRBV19	TGTGCCAGTAGTGACAACCAAGAGACCCAGTACTTC	CASSDNQETQYF
TRBD2	TRBJ2-3	.	TRBV11-2	TGTGCCAGCAGCTTAGGAGCTAGCGGGAGCGCAGATACGCAGTATTTT	CASSLGASGSADTQYF
.	TRBJ1-2	.	TRBV20-1	TGCAGTGCTAGAGCCTCGCAGACCTACACCTTC	CSARASQTYTF
TRBD1	TRBJ1-3	.	TRBV19	TGTGCCAGTACGGGACAGGCGGTCGGAAACACCATATATTTT	CASTGQAVGNTIYF
.	TRBJ2-1	.	TRBV10-2	TGCGCCACCTGGGGGAGAGCGGAGAAAGATAATGAGCAGTTCTTC	CATWGRAEKDNEQFF
.	TRBJ1-3	.	TRBV7-6	TGTGCCAGCAGCTTACGGGAGGGGGGAAACACCATATATTTT	CASSLREGGNTIYF
TRBD1	TRBJ1-5	.	TRBV2	TGTGCCAGCAGACAGACAGGGTCCAGCAATCAGCCCCAGCATTTT	CASRQTGSSNQPQHF
TRBD1	TRBJ1-1	.	TRBV7-3	TGTGCCAGCAGCTTAGACAGGGGGGGCACTGAAGCTTTCTTT	CASSLDRGGTEAFF
.	TRBJ2-6	.	TRBV6-5	TGTGCCAGCAGTTACTATGGTGTAACTGGGGCCAACGTCCTGACTTTC	CASSYYGVTGANVLTF
.	TRBJ1-3	.	TRBV6-5	TGTGCCAGCAGTTACACAGTCAGCTCTGGAAACACCATATATTTT	CASSYTVSSGNTIYF
TRBD1	TRBJ1-2	.	TRBV9	TGTGCCAGCAGCGCGTGGACAGGGAAGTGGAACTATGGCTACACCTTC	CASSAWTGKWNYGYTF
.	TRBJ2-1	.	TRBV28	TGTGCCAGCCGAATGGCGGGATTCCGTATCAATGAGCAGTTCTTC	CASRMAGFRINEQFF
.	TRBJ2-2	.	TRBV4-1	TGCGCCAGCACGAACTCTAGAAACACCGGGGAGCTGTTTTTT	CASTNSRNTGELFF
.	TRBJ1-2	.	TRBV11-2	TGTGCCAGCAGCTTTACGTCCGGGGCGCGTGGAGGCTACACCTTC	CASSFTSGARGGYTF
TRBD2	TRBJ2-2	.	TRBV11-3	TGTGCCAGCAGCTTAGATGAAGGCCTAGCGGGCCCCGGGGAGCTGTTTTTT	CASSLDEGLAGPGELFF
TRBD2	TRBJ2-1	once	TRBV5-1	TGCGCCAGCAGCTTGGAGCGGGATGCTAATGAGCAGTTCTTC	CASSLERDANEQFF
.	TRBJ2-7	.	TRBV9	TGTGCCAGCAGCGTAGCGACGGGGGCGACGTACGAGCAGTACTTC	CASSVATGATYEQYF